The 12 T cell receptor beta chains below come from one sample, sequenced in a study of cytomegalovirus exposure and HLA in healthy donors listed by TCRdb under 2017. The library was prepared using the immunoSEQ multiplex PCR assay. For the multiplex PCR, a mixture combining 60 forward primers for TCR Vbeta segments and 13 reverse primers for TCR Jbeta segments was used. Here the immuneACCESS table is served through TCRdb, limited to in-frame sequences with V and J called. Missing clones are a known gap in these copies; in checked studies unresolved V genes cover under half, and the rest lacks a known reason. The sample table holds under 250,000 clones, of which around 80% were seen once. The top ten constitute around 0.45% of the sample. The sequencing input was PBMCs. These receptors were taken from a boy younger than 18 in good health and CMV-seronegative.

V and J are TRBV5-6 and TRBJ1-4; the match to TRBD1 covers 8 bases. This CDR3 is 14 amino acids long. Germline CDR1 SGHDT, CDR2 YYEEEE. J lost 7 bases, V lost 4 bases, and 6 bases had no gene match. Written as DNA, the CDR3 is TGTGCCAGCAGCCTGGACAGGGTGTCTGAAAAACTGTTTTTT. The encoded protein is CASSLDRVSEKLFF.

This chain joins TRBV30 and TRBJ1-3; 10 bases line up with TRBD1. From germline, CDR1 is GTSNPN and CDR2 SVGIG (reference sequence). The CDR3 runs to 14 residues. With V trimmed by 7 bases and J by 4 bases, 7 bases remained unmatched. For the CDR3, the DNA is TGTGCCTTGACAGGGGGCTCGAGCGGAAACACCATATATTTT. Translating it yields CALTGGSSGNTIYF.

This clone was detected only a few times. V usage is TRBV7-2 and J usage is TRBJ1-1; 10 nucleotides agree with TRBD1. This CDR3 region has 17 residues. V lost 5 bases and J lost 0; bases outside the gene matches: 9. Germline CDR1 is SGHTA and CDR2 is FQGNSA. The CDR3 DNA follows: TGTGCCAGCAGCCACCCCCGGGACAGGGGAATGAACACTGAAGCTTTCTTT. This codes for CASSHPRDRGMNTEAFF.

DNA for the CDR3: TGTGCCAGCTCCACAACGAGAGACACCTCCTGCGGCTACACCTTC. Amino acid sequence: CASSTTRDTSCGYTF. The chain couples TRBV18 to TRBJ1-2; D unresolved. CDR1 and CDR2 from the germline V gene are KGHSH and LQKENI. V was shortened by 6 bases and J by 8 bases, with 22 bases between the two germline ends. The CDR3 is 15 amino acids.

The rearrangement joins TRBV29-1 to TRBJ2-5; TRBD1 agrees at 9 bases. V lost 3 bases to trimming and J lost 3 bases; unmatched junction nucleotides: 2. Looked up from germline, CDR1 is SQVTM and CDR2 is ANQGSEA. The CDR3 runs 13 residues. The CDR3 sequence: CSVDRDREETQYF. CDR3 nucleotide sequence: TGCAGCGTTGACCGGGACAGGGAAGAGACCCAGTACTTC.

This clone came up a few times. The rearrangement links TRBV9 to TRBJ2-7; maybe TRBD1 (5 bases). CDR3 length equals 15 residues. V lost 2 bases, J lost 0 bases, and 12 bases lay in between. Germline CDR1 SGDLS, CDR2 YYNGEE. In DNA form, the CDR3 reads TGTGCCAGCAGCGTCGGCAGGGCGAGCTCCTACGAGCAGTACTTC. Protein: CASSVGRASSYEQYF.

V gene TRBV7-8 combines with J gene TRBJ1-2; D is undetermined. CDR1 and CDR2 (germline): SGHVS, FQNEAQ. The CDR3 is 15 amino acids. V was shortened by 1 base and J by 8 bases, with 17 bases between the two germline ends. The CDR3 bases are TGTGCCAGCAGCTTAGTTACCCGGGGAATTAGAGGCTACACCTTC. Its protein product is CASSLVTRGIRGYTF. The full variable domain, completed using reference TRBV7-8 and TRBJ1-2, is GAGVSQSPRYKVAKRGQDVALRCDPISGHVSLFWYQQALGQGPEFLTYFQNEAQLDKSGLPSDRFFAERPEGSVSTLKIQRTQQEDSAVYLCASSLVTRGIRGYTFGSGTRLTVV.

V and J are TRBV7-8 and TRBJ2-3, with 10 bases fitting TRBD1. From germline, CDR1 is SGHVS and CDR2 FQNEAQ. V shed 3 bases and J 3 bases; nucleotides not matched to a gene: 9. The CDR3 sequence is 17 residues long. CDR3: CASSFTSGTGVTDTQYF. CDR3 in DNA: TGTGCCAGCAGCTTTACTTCTGGGACAGGGGTGACAGATACGCAGTATTTT.

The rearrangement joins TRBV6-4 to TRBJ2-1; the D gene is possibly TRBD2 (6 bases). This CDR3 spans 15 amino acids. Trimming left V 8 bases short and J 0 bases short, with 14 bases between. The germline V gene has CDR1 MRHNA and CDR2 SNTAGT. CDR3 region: CASAAGPSSYNEQFF. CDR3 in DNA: TGTGCCAGCGCAGCGGGTCCGAGCTCCTACAATGAGCAGTTCTTC.

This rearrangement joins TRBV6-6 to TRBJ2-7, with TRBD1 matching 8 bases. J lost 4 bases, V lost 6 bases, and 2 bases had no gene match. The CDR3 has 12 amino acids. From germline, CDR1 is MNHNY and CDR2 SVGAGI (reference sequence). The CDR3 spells CASSRTGYEQYF. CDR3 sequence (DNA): TGTGCCAGCAGCCGGACAGGGTACGAGCAGTACTTC.

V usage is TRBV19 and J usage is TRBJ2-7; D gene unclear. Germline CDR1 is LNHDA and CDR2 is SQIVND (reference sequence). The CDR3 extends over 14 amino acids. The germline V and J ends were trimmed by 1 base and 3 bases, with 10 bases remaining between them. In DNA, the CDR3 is TGTGCCAGTAGTATAGTGGGCAGCTACTACGAGCAGTACTTC. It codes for CASSIVGSYYEQYF.

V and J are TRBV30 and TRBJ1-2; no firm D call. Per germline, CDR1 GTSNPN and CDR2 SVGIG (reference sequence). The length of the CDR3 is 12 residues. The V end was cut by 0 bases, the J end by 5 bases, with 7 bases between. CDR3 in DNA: TGTGCCTGGAGTGTACAGCCTTATGGCTACACCTTC. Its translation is CAWSVQPYGYTF. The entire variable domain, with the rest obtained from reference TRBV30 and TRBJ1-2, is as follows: SQTIHQWPATLVQPVGSPLSLECTVEGTSNPNLYWYRQAAGRGLQLLFYSVGIGQISSEVPQNLSASRPQDRQFILSSKKLLLSDSGFYLCAWSVQPYGYTFGSGTRLTVV.